What follows are 14 T cell receptor beta chains derived from one specimen sequenced in a study of blood T cell repertoires in COVID-19. Clones were read by immunoSEQ multiplex PCR, and TCRdb kept only the in-frame ones, dropping some. The repertoire holds some 250,000 clones, with about 80% as singletons. The material sequenced was PBMCs or T cells enriched from blood (not recorded which). These TCRs come from a man between 35 and 55 years old who had recovered from COVID-19.

In its sample, this clone was seen many times. This rearrangement joins TRBV19 to TRBJ2-2; 7 positions match TRBD2. The germline V gene encodes CDR1 LNHDA and CDR2 SQIVND (reference sequence). The V segment lost 5 bases and the J segment 4 bases; nucleotides outside the gene matches: 16. The CDR3 totals 18 residues. The CDR3 DNA sequence: TGTGCCAGTAGTGCCCCCCCAGGGAGGGGTAGGGGCACCGGGGAGCTGTTTTTT. As protein: CASSAPPGRGRGTGELFF.

The chain couples TRBV6-2 or TRBV6-3 to TRBJ2-1; 8 positions agree with TRBD2. The length of the CDR3 is 14 residues. J was trimmed by 4 bases and V by 4 bases; bases with no gene match: 3. Germline-derived CDR1 and CDR2 are MNHEY and SVGEGT. The CDR3 bases are TGTGCCAGCAGTTTTAGCGGGGTTTACAATGAGCAGTTCTTC. Its protein is CASSFSGVYNEQFF.

CDR3 in amino acids: CASSLGRYNEQFF. DNA of the CDR3: TGTGCCAGCAGCTTAGGCAGATACAATGAGCAGTTCTTC. The genes are TRBV7-6 and TRBJ2-1; D unclear. CDR3 length equals 13 residues. The V end was cut by 1 base, the J end by 4 bases, with 5 bases between. From germline, CDR1 is SGHVS and CDR2 FNYEAQ. Using reference TRBV7-6 and TRBJ2-1 for the parts outside the CDR3, the full variable domain is GAGVSQSPRYKVTKRGQDVALRCDPISGHVSLYWYRQALGQGPEFLTYFNYEAQQDKSGLPNDRFSAERPEGSISTLTIQRTEQRDSAMYRCASSLGRYNEQFFGPGTRLTVL.

With regard to this clone: This same CDR3 is encoded by further DNA sequences in the sample. The chain combines TRBV18 with TRBJ1-6, with 10 positions matching TRBD1. Losses at the gene ends were 3 bases for V and 7 bases for J; bases not matched to a gene: 0. This CDR3 contains 14 residues. The germline gives CDR1 KGHSH, CDR2 LQKENI. The CDR3 protein is CASSPGQGNSPLHF. The CDR3 nucleotides read TGTGCCAGCTCACCGGGACAGGGGAATTCACCCCTCCACTTT. Full variable domain (rest looked up from reference TRBV18 and TRBJ1-6): NAGVMQNPRHLVRRRGQEARLRCSPMKGHSHVYWYRQLPEEGLKFMVYLQKENIIDESGMPKERFSAEFPKEGPSILRIQQVVRGDSAAYFCASSPGQGNSPLHFGNGTRLTVT.

The CDR3 bases are TGTGCCAGCAGCCCATTAGGGACAGGCGGGACAGATACGCAGTATTTT. As protein: CASSPLGTGGTDTQYF. This chain connects TRBV7-9 to TRBJ2-3; 8 bases are shared with TRBD1. Germline CDR1 is SEHNR and CDR2 is FQNEAQ (reference sequence). The J segment lost 3 bases and the V segment lost 5 bases, leaving 10 bases of the junction unmatched. This CDR3 has 16 amino acids.

The chain recombines TRBV7-2 with TRBJ2-7; 7 bases map to TRBD2. The V gene end was trimmed by 1 base and the J gene end by 0 bases; junction bases not matched to a gene: 6. CDR3 length equals 16 residues. From germline, CDR1 is SGHTA and CDR2 FQGNSA. CDR3 loop: CASSLGLAASSYEQYF. The CDR3 nucleotides read TGTGCCAGCAGCTTAGGGCTAGCGGCAAGCTCCTACGAGCAGTACTTC.

This rearrangement joins TRBV24-1 to TRBJ2-1; no reliable D call. This CDR3 comprises 15 residues. Germline values: CDR1 KGHDR, CDR2 SFDVKD. V lost 0 bases to trimming and J lost 5 bases, with 10 bases between them. The CDR3 DNA sequence: TGTGCCACCAGTGATTTGGGCGGTGACGACAATGAGCAGTTCTTC. This gives the protein CATSDLGGDDNEQFF.

The count of this clone is one. The chain links TRBV20-1 to TRBJ2-5; the D is unclear. V dropped 3 bases and J dropped 5 bases, with 16 bases sitting between them. Germline CDR1 is DFQATT and CDR2 is SNEGSKA (reference sequence). The CDR3 contains 14 residues. CDR3 sequence: CSASFSRLRETQYF. CDR3 nucleotides: TGCAGTGCTAGTTTTAGCCGCTTACGGGAGACCCAGTACTTC.

The chain uses TRBV19 and TRBJ1-6, with no clear D. In germline, CDR1 is LNHDA, CDR2 SQIVND (reference sequence). V lost 4 bases, J lost 13 bases, and 20 bases lay in between. The CDR3 is made up of 15 amino acids. CDR3 in DNA: TGTGCCAGTAGTACAGAAGGAGGGATGGTTATCCCCCTCCACTTT. Its translation: CASSTEGGMVIPLHF.

The rearrangement links TRBV11-3 to TRBJ2-1; 8 nucleotides agree with TRBD2. This CDR3 is built from 17 residues. Germline CDR1 reads SGHNT; CDR2 reads YENEEA. V was clipped by 3 bases and J by 0 bases; unmatched bases: 7. The CDR3 loop is CASSFNPSGLSYNEQFF. In DNA, the CDR3 is TGTGCCAGCAGCTTTAACCCTAGCGGGCTCTCCTACAATGAGCAGTTCTTC.

The V and J genes are TRBV3-1 (or the pseudogene TRBV3-2) and TRBJ1-4, with 9 bases matching TRBD1. The CDR3 is 17 amino acids. Trimming took 3 bases from V and 6 from J; bases not matched to a gene: 11. Germline CDR1 LGHDT, CDR2 YNNKEL (reference sequence). The CDR3 spells CASSHGGNRGPDEKLFF. For the CDR3, the DNA is TGTGCCAGCAGCCATGGAGGGAACAGGGGGCCGGATGAAAAACTGTTTTTT.

This clone was seen once. The rearrangement joins TRBV24-1 to TRBJ2-6; 7 positions agree with TRBD1. J lost 0 bases, V lost 2 bases, and 9 bases had no gene match. Germline V gene data show CDR1 as KGHDR and CDR2 as SFDVKD. This CDR3 contains 19 residues. The CDR3 is CATSDSTGLKYSGANVLTF. In nucleotides, the CDR3 is TGTGCCACCAGTGATTCGACAGGGCTAAAATACTCTGGGGCCAACGTCCTGACTTTC.

The chain uses TRBV2 and TRBJ1-5; D is unresolved. V lost 4 bases to trimming and J lost 3 bases, with 7 bases between them. The germline gives CDR1 SNHLY, CDR2 FYNNEI. This CDR3 comprises 13 residues. The CDR3 DNA reads as TGTGCCAGCAGTGTAACAGACAATCAGCCCCAGCATTTT. It is translated as CASSVTDNQPQHF.

The chain carries TRBV5-1 and TRBJ2-5; D might be TRBD2 (5 bases). CDR1 is SGHRS, CDR2 YFSETQ, per germline. The CDR3 totals 15 residues. Trimming shortened V by 3 bases and J by 5 bases, and 17 bases separated the two germline ends. The chain's CDR3 is CASSSPEGSGETQYF. In nucleotides, the CDR3 is TGCGCCAGCAGCTCCCCGGAAGGGAGTGGGGAGACCCAGTACTTC.